The 11 T cell receptor beta chains below were found in one sample sequenced in a study of blood T cell repertoires in COVID-19 (dated by TCRdb to the early 2020s). The library was built by means of the immunoSEQ multiplex PCR assay. In its TCRdb copy, this immuneACCESS table keeps in-frame sequences only and misses some clones. Where compared with another copy, unresolved V genes explain less than half of these, and the others have no known cause. Here the sample has some 120,000 clones; roughly 88% occur a single time. Together, the top ten hold approximately 8% of the sample. Source material: peripheral blood. The source is a man in his fifties or sixties with acute or convalescent COVID-19.

The chain couples TRBV7-9 to TRBJ2-5, with 9 bases fitting TRBD2. J lost 4 bases, V lost 8 bases, and 20 bases had no gene match. The CDR3 has 18 residues. CDR1 and CDR2 from the germline V gene are SEHNR and FQNEAQ (reference sequence). The CDR3 nucleotides are TGTGCCAGCCGCAACCCTAGGCTAGCGGGAAGAAGTAGAGAGACCCAGTACTTC. It yields the protein CASRNPRLAGRSRETQYF.

The chain has TRBV7-8 and TRBJ2-2, with 7 positions matching TRBD2. Germline lookup yields CDR1 SGHVS and CDR2 FQNEAQ. The V and J ends lost 8 bases and 0 bases, in that order; junction bases with no gene match: 9. There are 16 residues in the CDR3. Here the CDR3 DNA reads TGTGCCAGCGCAGGATTAGCGGGCGCGAACACCGGGGAGCTGTTTTTT. Its translation is CASAGLAGANTGELFF.

This clone was picked up one time. The chain recombines TRBV12-3 or TRBV12-4 with TRBJ2-3; unclear D gene. Trimming took off 3 bases at V and 6 bases at J, with 4 bases between the two ends. The CDR3 is made up of 11 amino acids. The CDR3 DNA reads as TGTGCCAGCAGTTTCCTGGATACGCAGTATTTT. Residues: CASSFLDTQYF.

The chain combines TRBV19 with TRBJ2-2; no clear D gene. V shed 1 base and J shed 1 base, with 7 bases lying between them. Germline loops: CDR1 LNHDA, CDR2 SQIVND (reference sequence). The CDR3 runs to 15 residues. CDR3 in amino acids: CASSIGPMNTGELFF. Written as DNA, the CDR3 is TGTGCCAGTAGTATAGGGCCGATGAACACCGGGGAGCTGTTTTTT.

Only one count was recorded for this clone. The V and J genes are TRBV11-2 and TRBJ2-5, with TRBD1 as a possible D gene (7 bases). V was clipped by 6 bases and J by 4 bases, with 15 bases between them. Germline lookup yields CDR1 SGHAT and CDR2 FQNNGV. The CDR3 runs to 14 residues. This chain's CDR3 is CASSKGQGGETQYF. The DNA for the CDR3 is TGTGCCAGCAGTAAGGGGCAGGGGGGAGAGACCCAGTACTTC.

The V call is TRBV6-2 or TRBV6-3, the J call TRBJ2-7; TRBD2 aligns across 7 bases. The ends lost 2 bases at V and 0 bases at J; junction bases unmatched: 7. The CDR3 extends over 16 amino acids. The germline gives CDR1 MNHEY, CDR2 SVGEGT. CDR3 sequence reads: CASSYRTSDSSYEQYF. The CDR3 DNA reads TGTGCCAGCAGTTACAGAACTAGCGACAGCTCCTACGAGCAGTACTTC.

The V and J genes are TRBV14 and TRBJ1-1; TRBD1 might be the D (5 bases). CDR1 SGHDN and CDR2 FVKESK come from the germline V gene. Trimming removed 4 bases at V and 2 bases at J, with 8 bases between. The CDR3 totals 13 residues. This CDR3 is CASSLGLNTEAFF. CDR3 nucleotides: TGTGCCAGCAGCCTGGGACTCAACACTGAAGCTTTCTTT.

The rearrangement joins TRBV6-1 to TRBJ2-5; TRBD1 or TRBD2 may be the D gene (7 bases each). CDR3 length: 16 residues. Germline values: CDR1 MNHNS, CDR2 SASEGT. V was clipped by 5 bases and J by 0 bases, with 16 bases between them. CDR3 residues: CASSQDREGYQETQYF. The CDR3 nucleotides are TGTGCCAGCAGTCAAGACAGGGAGGGGTACCAAGAGACCCAGTACTTC.

DNA of the CDR3: TGCGCCAGCGCCTCCAAACAGCCTACGAACACCGGGGAGCTGTTTTTT. This codes for CASASKQPTNTGELFF. The genes are TRBV4-3 and TRBJ2-2; no clear D. The V end lost 8 bases, the J end lost 0 bases, and 16 bases lay between the germline ends. The CDR3 totals 16 residues. CDR1 LGHNA and CDR2 YSLEER come from the germline V gene.

This clone appeared a single time. The CDR3 is CASSLVAGEGETQYF. As DNA, the CDR3 is TGTGCCAGCAGCTTGGTAGCGGGAGAAGGGGAGACCCAGTACTTC. V usage is TRBV5-4 and J usage is TRBJ2-5, with 9 positions matching TRBD2. CDR1 is SGHNT, CDR2 YYREEE, per germline (reference sequence). The CDR3 runs to 15 residues. V shed 0 bases and J 5 bases; nucleotides not matched to a gene: 5.

This chain connects TRBV24-1 to TRBJ2-3; a possible D gene is TRBD2 (6 bases). Between the trimmed V and J ends, which lost 9 bases and 1 base, there was a span of 16 bases. Germline V lookup: CDR1 KGHDR, CDR2 SFDVKD. CDR3 size: 15 residues. CDR3 residues: CATGDSSGGTDTQYF. CDR3 bases: TGTGCCACCGGGGACTCCTCGGGTGGCACAGATACGCAGTATTTT.